This TCR beta chain emerged from a study of early stage breast cancer tumors. Whole-study results and caveats: Compared with adjacent normal breast, tumors showed approximately 2.5-fold denser, more clonal T cells. Comparing each tissue with blood distinguished tumor from normal in most of the 16 patients. Bulk DNA sequencing of unsorted cells missed chain pairing and markers.

This CDR3 has 14 amino acids. V lost 4 bases, J lost 1 base, and 10 bases lay in between. From germline, CDR1 is SNHLY and CDR2 FYNNEI. Of note for this clone: The antigen is unknown.

The adjacent normal breast tissue was taken roughly 1.7-4.5 cm from the tumor. Data came from immunoSEQ multiplex PCR; TCRdb stores just in-frame clones and leaves some out. This table holds more than 13,000 clones, around three quarters found once. The clonotype originates from a person between 45 and 65 years old with breast cancer. The sample taken for sequencing was normal breast tissue next to the tumor. The chain carries TRBV2 and TRBJ1-1, with D tentatively TRBD1 (5 bases). The CDR3 bases are TGTGCCAGCAGTGTTCGGGGGAAGAACACTGAAGCTTTCTTT. It translates to CASSVRGKNTEAFF.